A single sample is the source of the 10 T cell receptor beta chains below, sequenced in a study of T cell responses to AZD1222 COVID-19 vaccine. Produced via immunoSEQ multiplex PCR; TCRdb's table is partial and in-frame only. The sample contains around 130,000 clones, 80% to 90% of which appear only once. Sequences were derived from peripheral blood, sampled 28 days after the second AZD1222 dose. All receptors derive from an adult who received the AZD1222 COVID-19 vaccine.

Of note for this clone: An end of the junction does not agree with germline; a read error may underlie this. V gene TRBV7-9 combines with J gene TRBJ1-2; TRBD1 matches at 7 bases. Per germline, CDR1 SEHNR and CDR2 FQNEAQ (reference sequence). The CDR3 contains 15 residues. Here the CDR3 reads CATSLDTSGGTGYTF. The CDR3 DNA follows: TGTGCCACCAGCTTAGATACGTCAGGGGGGACTGGCTACACCTTC.

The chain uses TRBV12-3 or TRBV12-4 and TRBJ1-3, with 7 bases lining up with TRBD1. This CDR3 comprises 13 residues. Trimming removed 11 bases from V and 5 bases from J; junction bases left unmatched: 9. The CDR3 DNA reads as TGTGCCGGGCTACAGGGGCTTAGAAACACCATATATTTT. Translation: CAGLQGLRNTIYF.

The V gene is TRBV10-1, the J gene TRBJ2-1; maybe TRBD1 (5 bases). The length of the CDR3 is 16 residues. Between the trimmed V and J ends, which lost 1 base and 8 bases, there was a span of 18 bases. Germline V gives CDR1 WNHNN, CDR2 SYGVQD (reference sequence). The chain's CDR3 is CASSEWGFSQFYEQFF. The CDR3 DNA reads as TGCGCCAGCAGTGAGTGGGGCTTCTCCCAATTCTATGAGCAGTTCTTC.

The CDR3 loop is CASSSQGTNEKLFF. The CDR3 DNA reads TGCGCCAGCAGCTCACAGGGTACAAACGAAAAACTGTTTTTT. J is TRBJ1-4 and V is TRBV5-1; tentative D call: TRBD1 (6 bases). From germline, CDR1 is SGHRS and CDR2 YFSETQ. V was clipped by 3 bases and J by 8 bases, with 14 bases between them. The CDR3 extends over 14 amino acids.

The CDR3 coding sequence is TGTGCCAGCAGTGAAGCTTATGAGGCAGGGCGTAATGAAAAACTGTTTTTT. Residues: CASSEAYEAGRNEKLFF. The chain uses TRBV6-1 and TRBJ1-4, with D possibly matching TRBD1 (5 bases). The germline V gene encodes CDR1 MNHNS and CDR2 SASEGT. The CDR3 consists of 17 residues. V shed 0 bases and J shed 4 bases, with 15 bases lying between them.

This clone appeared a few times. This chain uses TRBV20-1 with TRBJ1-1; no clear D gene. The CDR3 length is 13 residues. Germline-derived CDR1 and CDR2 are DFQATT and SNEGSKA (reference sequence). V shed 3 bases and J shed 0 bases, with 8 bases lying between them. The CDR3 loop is CSASSQVNTEAFF. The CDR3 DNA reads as TGCAGTGCTAGTTCACAAGTGAACACTGAAGCTTTCTTT.

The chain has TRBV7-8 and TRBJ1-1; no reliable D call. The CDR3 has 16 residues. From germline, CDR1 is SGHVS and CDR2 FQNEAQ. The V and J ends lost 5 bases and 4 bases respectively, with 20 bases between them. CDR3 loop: CASSILPLGLATEAFF. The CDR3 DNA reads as TGTGCCAGCAGCATCCTCCCCTTAGGGTTGGCCACTGAAGCTTTCTTT.

The CDR3 nucleotides read TGTGCCAGCAATTCCGGGAGGATCACTGAAGCTTTCTTT. Protein: CASNSGRITEAFF. The chain combines TRBV6-5 with TRBJ1-1; D gene unclear. Germline V gene lookup returns CDR1 MNHEY and CDR2 SVGAGI. CDR3 length: 13 amino acids. Trimming took off 7 bases at V and 4 bases at J, with 13 bases between the two ends.

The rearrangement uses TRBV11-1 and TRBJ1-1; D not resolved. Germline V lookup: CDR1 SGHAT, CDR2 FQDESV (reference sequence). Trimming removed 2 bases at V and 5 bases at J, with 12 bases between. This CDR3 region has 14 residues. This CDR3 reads CASSLSIGLTEAFF. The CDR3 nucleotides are TGTGCCAGCAGCTTATCGATAGGTTTAACTGAAGCTTTCTTT. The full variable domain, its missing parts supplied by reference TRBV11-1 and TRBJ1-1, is EAEVAQSPRYKITEKSQAVAFWCDPISGHATLYWYRQILGQGPELLVQFQDESVVDDSQLPKDRFSAERLKGVDSTLKIQPAELGDSAMYLCASSLSIGLTEAFFGQGTRLTVV.

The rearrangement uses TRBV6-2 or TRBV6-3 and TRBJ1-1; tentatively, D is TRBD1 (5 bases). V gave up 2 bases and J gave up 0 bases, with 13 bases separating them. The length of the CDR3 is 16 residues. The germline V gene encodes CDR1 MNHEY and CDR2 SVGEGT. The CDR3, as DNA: TGTGCCAGCAGTTACCCCCGGGGGGTGATGAACACTGAAGCTTTCTTT. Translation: CASSYPRGVMNTEAFF.